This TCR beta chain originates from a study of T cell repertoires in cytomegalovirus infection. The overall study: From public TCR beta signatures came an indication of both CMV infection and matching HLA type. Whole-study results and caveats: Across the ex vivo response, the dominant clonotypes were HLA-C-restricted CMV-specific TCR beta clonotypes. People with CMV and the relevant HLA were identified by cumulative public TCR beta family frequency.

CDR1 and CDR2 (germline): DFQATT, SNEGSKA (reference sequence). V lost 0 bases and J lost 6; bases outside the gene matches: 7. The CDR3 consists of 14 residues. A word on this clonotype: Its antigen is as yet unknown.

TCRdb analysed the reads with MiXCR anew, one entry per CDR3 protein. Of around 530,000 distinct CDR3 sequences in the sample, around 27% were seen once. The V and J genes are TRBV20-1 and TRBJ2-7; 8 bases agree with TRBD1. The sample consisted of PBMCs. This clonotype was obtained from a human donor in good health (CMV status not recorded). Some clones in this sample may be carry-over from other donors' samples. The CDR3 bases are TGCAGTGCTAGAGATGGGGACAGGCCTTCCGAGCAGTACTTC. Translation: CSARDGDRPSEQYF.